The 4 T cell receptor beta chains in this list originate from one sample, sequenced in a study of T cell responses to AZD1222 COVID-19 vaccine. Sequencing used immunoSEQ multiplex PCR; TCRdb keeps in-frame clones, though not all of them. The sample lists tens of thousands of clones, roughly 90% seen once, with over 2% in the top ten. Sequencing was performed on peripheral blood, taken on day 0 of AZD1222 vaccination. The receptor source for this set is an adult in good health.

This clone was seen a single time. In nucleotides, the CDR3 is TGTGCCAGCAGTCTAACTCCGGCCTTCTTTCGGGGGTTCTTC. It encodes CASSLTPAFFRGFF. The V and J genes are TRBV27 and TRBJ2-1; D may be TRBD2 (5 bases). Germline assignment: CDR1 MNHEY and CDR2 SMNVEV (reference sequence). The CDR3 sequence is 14 residues long. The V and J ends lost 5 bases and 15 bases respectively, with 23 bases between them.

V is TRBV9 and J is TRBJ2-2; D unclear. CDR3 size: 15 residues. Trimming took 0 bases from V and 7 from J, leaving 13 bases between them. Germline CDR1 SGDLS, CDR2 YYNGEE. DNA of the CDR3: TGTGCCAGCAGCGTAGCCCCCTCACATGGCGGGGAGCTGTTTTTT. Amino acid sequence: CASSVAPSHGGELFF.

V usage is TRBV11-3 and J usage is TRBJ2-1; D gene uncertain. The CDR3 consists of 13 residues. Germline values: CDR1 SGHNT, CDR2 YENEEA. Trimming removed 5 bases from V and 10 bases from J, with 15 bases in between. CDR3 sequence reads: CASSNQELGEQFF. The DNA for the CDR3 is TGTGCCAGCAGCAACCAAGAGCTAGGGGAGCAGTTCTTC.

V and J are TRBV30 and TRBJ1-1; TRBD1 aligns across 9 bases. This CDR3 comprises 13 residues. Germline V gives CDR1 GTSNPN, CDR2 SVGIG (reference sequence). After removal of 2 bases from V and 7 bases from J, the junction contained 5 bases not matched to a gene. The CDR3 region is CAWSPGQGREAFF. CDR3 nucleotide sequence: TGTGCCTGGAGTCCGGGACAGGGCCGTGAAGCTTTCTTT.